This T cell receptor (beta chain) was captured by sequencing in a study of blood T cell repertoires in COVID-19. Study-level information: The samples span acute and convalescent COVID-19 from the United States, Italy and Spain. Nucleic acid was either cDNA or gDNA, and it came from T cells, B-cell-depleted T cells, or PBMCs.

The CDR3 has 13 residues. The V and J ends lost 5 bases and 1 base respectively, with 5 bases between them. The germline V gene encodes CDR1 WNHNN and CDR2 SYGVQD (reference sequence). Clones were sequenced by immunoSEQ multiplex PCR, and TCRdb holds only the in-frame ones, with some missing. This table has 65,000 to 90,000 clones, about 83% appearing once. The source is a woman aged 80 or over with acute or convalescent COVID-19. The chain combines TRBV10-1 with TRBJ2-2; D gene ambiguous. Sequencing was done on a sample of peripheral blood. The CDR3 is CASSIENTGELFF. The DNA for the CDR3 is TGCGCCAGCAGTATAGAGAACACCGGGGAGCTGTTTTTT.